This T cell receptor beta chain originates from a study of blood T cells in healthy people across ages. The CDR3 runs 14 residues. Trimming took 7 bases from V and 4 from J, leaving 14 bases between them. Primers used in a second PCR of roughly 7 to 11 cycles were a sample-barcoded 5' primer and a J-beta primer mix. TCRdb passed the 5' RACE reads through MiXCR, listing each CDR3 protein once. The repertoire holds 1.5 million to 2 million distinct CDR3 sequences, roughly 27% seen once, with more than 6% in the top ten. The sample holds many counts of this clonotype. The sample consisted of blood. The clonotype comes from a woman aged 30 to 39 in good health. The chain employs TRBV12-3 or TRBV12-4 and TRBJ2-1; possible D gene TRBD2, 6 bases. The CDR3 region is CASTPDYRYNEQFF. In nucleotides, the CDR3 is TGTGCCAGCACCCCGGACTATAGATACAATGAGCAGTTCTTC.